This TCR beta chain was recovered during a study of siplizumab effects on memory and regulatory T cells (dated by TCRdb to the late 2010s). Study-level background: The effect of the anti-CD2 antibody siplizumab on alloreactive T-cell subsets was examined in allogeneic mixed lymphocyte reactions constructed from human PBMCs.

Points the paper makes about the study in general: Among mappable alloreactive CD4+ clones, the Treg-derived fraction averaged approximately 63% with siplizumab versus roughly 29% in control reactions. Unstimulated naive T cells appeared to be more diverse than memory T cells, and naive cells seemed to make a substantial contribution to the alloresponse. About 75-95% of proliferating CD4+ or CD8+ clones could not be given a naive or memory phenotype. Whether proliferating Tregs from siplizumab cultures were suppressive was not functionally confirmed. Because sequences at frequencies below about 10^-5 were poorly captured, only a minor fraction of alloreactive clones could be mapped back to unstimulated subsets. Siplizumab significantly lowered the cumulative frequency of alloreactive sequences that could be traced to unstimulated CD4+ memory T cells.

Sorted unstimulated T cells, along with proliferating T cells recovered from mixed lymphocyte reactions, underwent TCRbeta CDR3 sequencing. Fresh whole blood from nine to ten HLA-typed healthy donors was used as the source from which PBMCs were isolated. To map where alloreactive clones came from, unstimulated CD4+ non-regulatory T cells were FACS-sorted. The method behind the library was the immunoSEQ multiplex PCR assay. About 10^5 TCR templates per sample were assayed by the deep sequencing platform. Genomic DNA extracted from sorted T cells was used for TCRbeta CDR3 sequencing. The original pipeline was this. The R programming language was used for clonal analysis of TCRbeta CDR3 data. Alloreactive CD4+ and CD8+ clones were defined by comparing unstimulated samples with post-reaction CFSE-low samples. Alloreactive CD4+ clones were assigned to regulatory or non-regulatory origin by matching sequences to sorted unstimulated Treg and non-Treg repertoires. What TCRdb holds here is the immuneACCESS table cut down to in-frame rearrangements. Part of the clones is not present; checked against another copy, under half of the missing clones reflect an unresolved V gene, and the others are unexplained. V, J and clone size are those of that table, while D and trimming were read from the DNA. The sample table shows around 100,000 clones, and 94% are seen once. Approximately 1.3% of the sample comes from the top ten.

CDR3 length: 13 amino acids, cysteine to phenylalanine. Of all the DNA, just the CDR3 is kept, 39 bases in frame from base 1. The trim is 6 bases for V and 2 bases for J, with a gap of 8 bases between the germline ends. Via the germline V gene, CDR1 is SNHLY and CDR2 FYNNEI. Points on this clone: The specificity of this receptor is unknown. No qualities accompany the bases; no much larger clone lies one base away.

The rearranged chain carries TRBV2 and TRBJ2-1; a confident D gene designation cannot be given. The sequence was collected from a human donor in good health. The sequencing input was non-Treg CD4+ T cells sorted from blood. The cell subset or site label corresponds to: FACS-sorted unstimulated CD4+ non-regulatory T cells. The CDR3 in this case is CASSFGPYNEQFF. In nucleotides, the sequence is TGTGCCAGCAGCTTTGGGCCCTACAATGAGCAGTTCTTC.